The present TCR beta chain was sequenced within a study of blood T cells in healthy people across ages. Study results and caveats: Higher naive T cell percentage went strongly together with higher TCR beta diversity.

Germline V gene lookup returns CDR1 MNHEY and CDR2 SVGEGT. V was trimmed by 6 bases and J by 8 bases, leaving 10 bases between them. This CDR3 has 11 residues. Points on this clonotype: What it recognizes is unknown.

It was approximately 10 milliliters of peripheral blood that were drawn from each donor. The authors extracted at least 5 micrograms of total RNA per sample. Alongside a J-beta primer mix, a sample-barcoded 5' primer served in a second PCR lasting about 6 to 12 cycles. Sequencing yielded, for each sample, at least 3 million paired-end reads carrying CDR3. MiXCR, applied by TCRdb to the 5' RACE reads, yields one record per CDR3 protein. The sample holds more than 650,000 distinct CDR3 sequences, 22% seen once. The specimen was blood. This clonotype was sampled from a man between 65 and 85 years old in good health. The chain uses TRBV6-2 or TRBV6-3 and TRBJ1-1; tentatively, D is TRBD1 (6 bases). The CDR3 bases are TGTGCCAGCAGACTAGGGACAGAAGCTTTCTTT. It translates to CASRLGTEAFF.